This T cell receptor (beta chain) is from a study of radiation and T cells in renal cell carcinoma (dated by TCRdb to the early 2020s). About the investigation overall: Samples came from a clinical trial, in which primary renal cell carcinomas received 15 Gy stereotactic body radiation therapy followed by nephrectomy 4 weeks later. Across all 55 or so samples, 3,800,000 or so unique CDR3 nucleotide sequences encoding some 3,000,000 unique CDR3 amino acid sequences were identified. TCR beta sequencing covered around 50 samples in total, comprising 25 or so tumors and roughly 27 peripheral blood samples.

The germline V end is reduced by 2 bases and the J end by 2 bases; junction bases left unmatched: 9. From the cysteine through the phenylalanine, the CDR3 covers 16 amino acids. The entry retains the CDR3 DNA only, 48 bases that are in frame from base 1. CDR1 SNHLY and CDR2 FYNNEI are derived from the germline V gene. The sample's time point label is to be understood as: blood 2 weeks post-SBRT. Reading the label with the study, this specimen's treatment or condition is: 15 Gy SBRT to primary tumor, nephrectomy 4 weeks later. To track tumor-enriched clonotypes, serial peripheral blood was sampled from radiation-treated patients at baseline and at 2 weeks and 4 weeks after SBRT. Every patient had renal cell carcinoma of clear cell pathology. The QIAamp DNA Blood Mini Kit (Qiagen) was used to prepare genomic DNA for TCR sequencing. Only samples passing all quality control checks were included in the analyses.

Following the manufacturer's recommendations, the immunoSEQ kit was used to generate TCR beta libraries from genomic DNA. For library preparation, a first multiplex PCR was performed with proprietary primers, followed by a second PCR in which unique barcodes were added, and bead cleanups were performed after each round. A positive control reaction and a negative control reaction, both provided in the kit, were run with every batch of samples. The final libraries were assessed on an Agilent 4200 TapeStation D1000 ScreenTape, pooled by volume, and quantified by qPCR. Sequencing was performed on an Illumina NextSeq500 with a MidOutput 150-cycle cartridge, and 156 Read1 and 15 Index1 cycles were run with kit custom primers. The pooled library was loaded at 0.95 to 1 pM, with an approximately 21% PhiX control spiked in. The authors' analysis ran thus. The vendor-processed data were analyzed in R, and a clonotype was defined as all T cells that share the same CDR3 nucleotide sequence. For clone abundance analyses, frequencies were normalized to the 10,000 most abundant clones per sample. Before analysis, public T cell clones were removed, and these numbered fewer than six per sample on average. Tumor-enriched clonotypes and baseline blood-enriched clonotypes were defined as those with an abundance difference of at least 32-fold between compartments. A beta-binomial differential abundance model was used to identify clonotypes that expanded or contracted between blood time points. Similarity between tumor and blood repertoires was quantified using the Baroni-Urbani and Buser coefficient, and groups were compared with two-tailed Wilcoxon tests in R. Drawn from immuneACCESS, this table holds only the in-frame rearrangements with V and J called that TCRdb kept. Clones are partly lost; checked studies trace under half to an unresolved V gene and leave the rest unexplained. V, J and clone size are those of that table, while D and trimming were read from the DNA. The sample data list about 130,000 clones, and more than 80% of these were observed just once. The ten biggest clones cover approximately 1.9% of the sample.

Details on this clone: Its recognized antigen is unknown. Qualities for individual bases were not recorded, and no much larger clone is one base off.

Here is what the overall study found, with its caveats: Because pretreatment tumor biopsies were not available, the study could not determine whether clonotypes were already present within the tumor at baseline. The single-armed trial design could not address effects of radiation dose or scheduling on the TCR repertoire. Blood repertoire dynamics were not followed beyond 4 weeks after treatment. Top tumor clonotypes rose in blood from baseline to 2 weeks post-radiation, then contracted by 4 weeks, suggesting transient expansion of tumor-resident clones.

The TCR originated in a woman aged 55-69 years with renal cell carcinoma. The sample consisted of blood, taken from a patient whose treatment included radiotherapy and nephrectomy. The rearranged chain carries TRBV2 and TRBJ2-7, and TRBD1 matches 7 of the central bases. The CDR3 region reads CASSESSDRPPYEQYF. The DNA sequence is TGTGCCAGCAGTGAATCTTCGGACAGGCCTCCCTACGAGCAGTACTTC.